The 28 T cell receptor beta chains below were found in one sample sequenced in a study of CD8+ T cells in alopecia areata. RNA was extracted and reverse transcribed into cDNA as the sequencing template. Measured with immunoSEQ multiplex PCR; TCRdb has only the in-frame clones, and not every one. The profile shows 180,000 or so clones, about 47% of them singletons. Regarding treatment: oral pan-JAK inhibitor, 5-10 mg twice daily. Sequences were derived from CD8+ T cells sorted from blood, sampled between weeks 51 and 54, from a patient treated with tofacitinib. All receptors come from a human donor with alopecia areata.

The chain recombines TRBV6-5 with TRBJ1-2, with D uncertain. Trimming stripped 0 bases from V and 4 bases from J, with 6 bases between. This CDR3 has 13 residues. Germline V gene data show CDR1 as MNHEY and CDR2 as SVGAGI. This chain's CDR3 is CASSYSTIYGYTF. The CDR3 DNA is TGTGCCAGCAGTTACTCGACCATCTATGGCTACACCTTC.

Here the CDR3 DNA reads TGCGCCAGCAGCTTTCGCAGTATGAACACTGAAGCTTTCTTT. Translated: CASSFRSMNTEAFF. The chain joins TRBV5-1 to TRBJ1-1; D unclear. CDR1 and CDR2 from the germline V gene are SGHRS and YFSETQ. The CDR3 has 14 residues. V lost 2 bases and J lost 0, with 8 bases in between.

A few counts support this clone. The chain recombines TRBV7-2 with TRBJ1-2, with 9 bases fitting TRBD1. The germline gives CDR1 SGHTA, CDR2 FQGNSA. The CDR3 consists of 13 residues. V lost 8 bases and J lost 7; bases outside the gene matches: 8. As DNA, the CDR3 is TGTGCCAGCTGGGACAGGGAAAAGGTTGGCTACACCTTC. Translation gives CASWDREKVGYTF.

The J gene is TRBJ2-7, the V gene TRBV11-2; unclear D gene. The germline gives CDR1 SGHAT, CDR2 FQNNGV. Trimming took off 1 base at V and 4 bases at J, with 5 bases between the two ends. The length of the CDR3 is 12 residues. The CDR3 DNA sequence: TGTGCCAGCAGCTTAGTAGTTTACGAGCAGTACTTC. The encoded protein is CASSLVVYEQYF. The complete variable domain, with remaining parts taken from reference TRBV11-2 and TRBJ2-7, reads EAGVAQSPRYKIIEKRQSVAFWCNPISGHATLYWYQQILGQGPKLLIQFQNNGVVDDSQLPKDRFSAERLKGVDSTLKIQPAKLEDSAVYLCASSLVVYEQYFGPGTRLTVT.

The gene calls are TRBV5-6 and TRBJ1-2; D gene unclear. CDR1 and CDR2 from the germline V gene are SGHDT and YYEEEE. This CDR3 comprises 14 residues. V lost 0 bases to trimming and J lost 3 bases, with 9 bases between them. The CDR3, as DNA: TGTGCCAGCAGCTTGGATTTGAACGACTATGGCTACACCTTC. Translation: CASSLDLNDYGYTF.

On this clone itself: The sample holds other DNA sequences that translate to the same CDR3. V usage is TRBV5-1 and J usage is TRBJ2-1; 10 nucleotides match TRBD2. The CDR3 has 15 residues. The V gene's germline CDR1 is SGHRS and CDR2 YFSETQ. V lost 2 bases, J lost 4 bases, and 3 bases stayed unmatched. Here the CDR3 DNA reads TGCGCCAGCAGCTTAGTAGCGGGAGGATACAATGAGCAGTTCTTC. Translated: CASSLVAGGYNEQFF.

The rearrangement uses TRBV6-6 and TRBJ1-4; D is uncertain. V gave up 6 bases and J gave up 5 bases, with 16 bases separating them. The CDR3 has 15 amino acids. From germline, CDR1 is MNHNY and CDR2 SVGAGI (reference sequence). CDR3 protein: CASSPVGGENEKLFF. The CDR3, as DNA: TGTGCCAGCAGCCCCGTCGGCGGAGAGAATGAAAAACTGTTTTTT.

The J gene is TRBJ1-5, the V gene TRBV14; D gene ambiguous. V dropped 2 bases and J dropped 3 bases, with 5 bases sitting between them. The length of the CDR3 is 13 residues. Germline CDR1 is SGHDN and CDR2 is FVKESK. CDR3 nucleotides: TGTGCCAGCAGCCAACAGAACAATCAGCCCCAGCATTTT. Translated: CASSQQNNQPQHF.

The CDR3 DNA reads as TGTGCCAGCAGCTCTATGCTCCCGGGACACATACAAGAGACCCAGTACTTC. Amino acid sequence: CASSSMLPGHIQETQYF. V and J are TRBV11-2 and TRBJ2-5, with D maybe TRBD1 (6 bases). The V gene's germline CDR1 is SGHAT and CDR2 FQNNGV. The V and J ends lost 4 bases and 2 bases respectively, with 20 bases between them. This CDR3 has 17 residues.

The chain joins TRBV4-1 to TRBJ2-5; 8 bases match TRBD2. Per the germline V gene, CDR1 is MGHRA and CDR2 is YSYEKL. Trimming removed 6 bases from V and 9 bases from J; junction bases left unmatched: 6. The length of the CDR3 is 12 residues. The CDR3 spells CASRGLAGAQYF. Written as DNA, the CDR3 is TGCGCCAGCAGGGGCCTAGCGGGCGCCCAGTACTTC.

This clone was picked up a small number of times. This is likely an artifact of a read error, given a far larger clone one base away. The J gene is TRBJ2-2, the V gene TRBV6-5, with D unclear. This CDR3 comprises 13 residues. Germline loops: CDR1 MNHEY, CDR2 SVGAGI. DNA of the CDR3: TGTGCCAGCAGTCACTCGAACACCGGGGAGCTGTTTTTT. Amino acids: CASSHSNTGELFF.

This clone has a handful of counts. The V gene is TRBV25-1, the J gene TRBJ1-4; tentative D call: TRBD1 (5 bases). The CDR3 has 13 residues. The ends were cut back, 2 bases at V and 8 bases at J, with 9 bases in the middle. Per the germline V gene, CDR1 is MGHDK and CDR2 is SYGVNS. In DNA, the CDR3 is TGTGCCAGCAGTGAAGTCGGGACCGAAAAACTGTTTTTT. Protein product: CASSEVGTEKLFF.

The genes are TRBV5-6 and TRBJ2-7; no clear D gene. CDR1 is SGHDT and CDR2 is YYEEEE in the germline V gene. The CDR3 runs 15 residues. Trimming pared 2 bases from V and 2 bases from J, leaving 14 bases between. The CDR3 DNA is TGTGCCAGCAGCTTTACGGACGGAATGGCCTACGAGCAGTACTTC. It yields the protein CASSFTDGMAYEQYF.

This clone was detected only a few times. As DNA, the CDR3 is TGTGCCAGCTCACCCCCCGCGGGCCTTGGGGCCAACGTCCTGACTTTC. The encoded protein is CASSPPAGLGANVLTF. V is TRBV18 and J is TRBJ2-6; D may be TRBD2 (5 bases). This CDR3 is 16 amino acids long. Germline V gene data show CDR1 as KGHSH and CDR2 as LQKENI. V shed 3 bases and J shed 3 bases, with 12 bases lying between them.

The chain has TRBV12-5 and TRBJ2-5, with D possibly called TRBD1 or TRBD2 (5 bases each). V dropped 6 bases and J dropped 4 bases, with 18 bases sitting between them. This CDR3 spans 15 amino acids. Germline assignment: CDR1 LGHNT and CDR2 FRNRAP. The CDR3 bases are TGTGCTAGTGGACCCGCCGGGACGGCGGGAGAGACCCAGTACTTC. It is translated as CASGPAGTAGETQYF.

The rearrangement links TRBV25-1 to TRBJ2-7, with D tentatively TRBD1 (6 bases). Germline V gene data show CDR1 as MGHDK and CDR2 as SYGVNS. The V end was cut by 2 bases, the J end by 3 bases, with 11 bases between. This CDR3 contains 14 residues. The CDR3 loop is CASSEAGAYYEQYF. Here the CDR3 DNA reads TGTGCCAGCAGTGAAGCAGGGGCGTACTACGAGCAGTACTTC.

The chain joins TRBV2 to TRBJ2-6, with D tentatively TRBD1 (5 bases). Germline CDR1 reads SNHLY; CDR2 reads FYNNEI. V was pared by 6 bases and J by 0 bases, with 9 bases between. The CDR3 spans 15 residues. The CDR3 DNA sequence: TGTGCCAGCAGCCAAGACAGCTCTGGGGCCAACGTCCTGACTTTC. It translates to CASSQDSSGANVLTF.

The CDR3 spells CASSFGVMYEQYF. Written as DNA, the CDR3 is TGTGCCAGCAGTTTTGGGGTAATGTACGAGCAGTACTTC. The chain links TRBV27 to TRBJ2-7; D call uncertain. The germline V gene encodes CDR1 MNHEY and CDR2 SMNVEV (reference sequence). The CDR3 is made up of 13 amino acids. V was pared by 3 bases and J by 4 bases, with 10 bases between.

V and J are TRBV6-5 and TRBJ2-7, with D maybe TRBD2 (5 bases). CDR1 and CDR2 (germline): MNHEY, SVGAGI. This CDR3 has 14 residues. V dropped 6 bases and J dropped 5 bases, with 17 bases sitting between them. CDR3 nucleotide sequence: TGTGCCAGCAGCAACCTAGGTGAGGGCGACGAGCAGTACTTC. Its protein is CASSNLGEGDEQYF.

This clone was seen a few times. J is TRBJ1-5 and V is TRBV7-9, with 10 bases lining up with TRBD1. In germline, CDR1 is SEHNR, CDR2 FQNEAQ (reference sequence). The J segment lost 4 bases and the V segment lost 1 base, leaving 1 base of the junction unmatched. The CDR3 length is 15 residues. Here the CDR3 reads CASSLGQGANQPQHF. In nucleotides, the CDR3 is TGTGCCAGCAGCTTAGGACAGGGGGCAAATCAGCCCCAGCATTTT.

V gene TRBV23-1 combines with J gene TRBJ1-1; 9 bases match TRBD1. TRBV23-1 qualifies as an ORF whose function is uncertain. This CDR3 has 16 residues. Germline trimming cut 2 bases from V and 5 bases from J; bases unmatched to any gene: 9. CDR3 DNA: TGCGCCAGCAGTCAAACCTACAGGGGGCGGCGTACTGAAGCTTTCTTT. Translating gives CASSQTYRGRRTEAFF.

This clone was counted between two and nine times. J is TRBJ2-5 and V is TRBV29-1; maybe TRBD2 (5 bases). Trimming removed 2 bases from V and 2 bases from J, with 12 bases in between. Germline lookup yields CDR1 SQVTM and CDR2 ANQGSEA. This CDR3 region has 14 residues. CDR3 region: CSVERREPQETQYF. The CDR3 bases are TGCAGCGTTGAACGTCGGGAACCGCAAGAGACCCAGTACTTC.

The rearrangement joins TRBV13 to TRBJ1-2; D gene uncertain. Germline CDR1 is PRHDT and CDR2 is FYEKMQ (reference sequence). Trimming took 1 base from V and 0 from J, leaving 9 bases between them. The CDR3 totals 15 residues. The CDR3 loop reads CASSLVDGANYGYTF. The CDR3 nucleotides read TGTGCCAGCAGCTTAGTTGACGGGGCTAACTATGGCTACACCTTC.

V and J are TRBV11-2 and TRBJ2-1, with no clear D. Per germline, CDR1 SGHAT and CDR2 FQNNGV. V lost 7 bases to trimming and J lost 6 bases, with 7 bases between them. This CDR3 region has 11 residues. This chain's CDR3 is CASTLINEQFF. The CDR3 DNA reads TGTGCCAGCACCCTGATCAATGAGCAGTTCTTC.

This clone has a handful of counts. The chain recombines TRBV5-1 with TRBJ2-4; D is unclear. The germline CDR1 and CDR2 sequences are SGHRS and YFSETQ. This CDR3 has 16 residues. Between the trimmed V and J ends, which lost 4 bases and 0 bases, there was a span of 14 bases. In nucleotides, the CDR3 is TGCGCCAGCAGCCTTGGGTCTTCTCTAGCCAAAAACATTCAGTACTTC. Translating it yields CASSLGSSLAKNIQYF.

This chain links TRBV30 with TRBJ1-1; the match to TRBD1 covers 9 bases. Per germline, CDR1 GTSNPN and CDR2 SVGIG (reference sequence). This CDR3 has 13 residues. V lost 4 bases to trimming and J lost 7 bases; unmatched junction nucleotides: 7. In DNA, the CDR3 is TGTGCCTGGACAACAGGGGGCGCGAATGAAGCTTTCTTT. Protein product: CAWTTGGANEAFF.

The sample holds one count of this clone. This sequence joins TRBV11-2 and TRBJ2-1; 9 nucleotides agree with TRBD1. The CDR3 covers 15 residues. The germline V gene has CDR1 SGHAT and CDR2 FQNNGV. With 4 bases clipped from V and 7 bases from J, the junction kept 8 bases outside the gene matches. Written as DNA, the CDR3 is TGTGCCAGCAGCTCCGCTGGGACAGGGAGAAATGAGCAGTTCTTC. Translating it yields CASSSAGTGRNEQFF.

The chain combines TRBV9 with TRBJ1-5; D is unresolved. This CDR3 has 14 amino acids. Germline CDR1 reads SGDLS; CDR2 reads YYNGEE. Trimming left V 0 bases short and J 0 bases short, with 4 bases between. The CDR3 loop is CASSVGVSNQPQHF. The CDR3 DNA follows: TGTGCCAGCAGCGTAGGAGTTAGCAATCAGCCCCAGCATTTT.